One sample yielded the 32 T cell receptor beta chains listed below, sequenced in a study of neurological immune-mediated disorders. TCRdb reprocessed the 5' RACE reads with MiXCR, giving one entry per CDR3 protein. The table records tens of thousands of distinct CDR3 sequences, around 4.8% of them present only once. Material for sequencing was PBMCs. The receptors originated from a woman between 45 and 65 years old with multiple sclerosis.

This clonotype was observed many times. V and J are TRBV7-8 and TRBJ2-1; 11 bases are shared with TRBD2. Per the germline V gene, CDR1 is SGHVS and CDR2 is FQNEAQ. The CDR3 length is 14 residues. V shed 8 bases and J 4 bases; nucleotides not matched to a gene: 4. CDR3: CASGSSGGYNEQFF. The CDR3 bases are TGTGCCAGCGGTTCTAGCGGGGGGTACAATGAGCAGTTCTTC.

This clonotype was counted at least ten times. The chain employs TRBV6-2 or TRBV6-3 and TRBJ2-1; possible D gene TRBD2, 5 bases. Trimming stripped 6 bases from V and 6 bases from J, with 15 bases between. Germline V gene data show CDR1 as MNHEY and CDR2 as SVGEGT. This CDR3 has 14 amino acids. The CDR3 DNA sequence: TGTGCCAGCAGAGTCGGAGGAGAGGTCAATGAGCAGTTCTTC. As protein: CASRVGGEVNEQFF.

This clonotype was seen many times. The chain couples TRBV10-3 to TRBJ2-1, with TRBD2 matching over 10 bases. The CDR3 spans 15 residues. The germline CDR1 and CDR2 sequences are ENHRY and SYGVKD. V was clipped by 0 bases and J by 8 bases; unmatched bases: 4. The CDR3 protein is CAISESSGGIHEQFF. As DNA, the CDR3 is TGTGCCATCAGTGAGTCTAGCGGGGGGATCCATGAGCAGTTCTTC.

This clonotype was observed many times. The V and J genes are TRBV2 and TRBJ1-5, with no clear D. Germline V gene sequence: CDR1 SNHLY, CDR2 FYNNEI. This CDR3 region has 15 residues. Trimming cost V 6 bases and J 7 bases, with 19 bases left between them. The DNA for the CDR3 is TGTGCCAGCAGACCTTGGGCCTTTAATAAACAGCCCCAGCATTTT. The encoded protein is CASRPWAFNKQPQHF.

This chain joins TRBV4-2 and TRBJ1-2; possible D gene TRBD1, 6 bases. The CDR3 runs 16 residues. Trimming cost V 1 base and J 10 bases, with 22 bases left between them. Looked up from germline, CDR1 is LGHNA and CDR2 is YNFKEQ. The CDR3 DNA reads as TGTGCCAGCAGCCAAGGGCCGGACAGTGCAGCCGACCCCTACACCTTC. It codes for CASSQGPDSAADPYTF.

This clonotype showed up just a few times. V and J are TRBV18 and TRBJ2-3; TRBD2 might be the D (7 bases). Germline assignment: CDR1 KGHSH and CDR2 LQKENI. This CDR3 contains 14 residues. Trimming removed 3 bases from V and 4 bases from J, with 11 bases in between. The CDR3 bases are TGTGCCAGCTCACCCCCGGGGGGCCCAGATACGCAGTATTTT. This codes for CASSPPGGPDTQYF. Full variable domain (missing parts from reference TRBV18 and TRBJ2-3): NAGVMQNPRHLVRRRGQEARLRCSPMKGHSHVYWYRQLPEEGLKFMVYLQKENIIDESGMPKERFSAEFPKEGPSILRIQQVVRGDSAAYFCASSPPGGPDTQYFGPGTRLTVL.

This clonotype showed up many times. CDR3 DNA: TGTGCCATCAGGGACTCTGGGGCCAACGTCCTGACTTTC. It codes for CAIRDSGANVLTF. The chain is built from TRBV10-3 and TRBJ2-6, with unresolved D. Trimming shortened V by 6 bases and J by 0 bases, and 3 bases separated the two germline ends. Germline CDR1 and CDR2: ENHRY and SYGVKD. This CDR3 comprises 13 residues.

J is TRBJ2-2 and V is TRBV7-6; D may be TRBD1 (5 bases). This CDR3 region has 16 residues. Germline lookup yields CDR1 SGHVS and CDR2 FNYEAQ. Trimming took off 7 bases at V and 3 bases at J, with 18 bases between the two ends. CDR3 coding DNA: TGTGCCAGCACTAAAGTGGGGCAGACTTACACCGGGGAGCTGTTTTTT. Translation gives CASTKVGQTYTGELFF.

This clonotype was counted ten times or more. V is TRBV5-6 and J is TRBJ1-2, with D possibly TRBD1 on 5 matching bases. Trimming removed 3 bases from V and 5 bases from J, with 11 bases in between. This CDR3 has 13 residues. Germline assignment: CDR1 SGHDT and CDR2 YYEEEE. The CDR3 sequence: CASSWDWTYGYTF. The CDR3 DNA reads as TGTGCCAGCAGCTGGGACTGGACTTATGGCTACACCTTC.

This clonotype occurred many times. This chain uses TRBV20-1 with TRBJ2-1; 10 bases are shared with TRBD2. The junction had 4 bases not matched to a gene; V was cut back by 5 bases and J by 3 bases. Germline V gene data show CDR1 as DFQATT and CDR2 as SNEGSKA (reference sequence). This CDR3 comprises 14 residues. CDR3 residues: CSAARTSGYNEQFF. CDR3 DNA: TGCAGTGCTGCTAGGACTAGCGGCTACAATGAGCAGTTCTTC.

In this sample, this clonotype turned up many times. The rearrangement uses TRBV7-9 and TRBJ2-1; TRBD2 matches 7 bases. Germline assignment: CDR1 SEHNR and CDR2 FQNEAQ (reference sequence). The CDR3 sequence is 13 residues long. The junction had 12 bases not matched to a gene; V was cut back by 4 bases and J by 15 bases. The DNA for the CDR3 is TGTGCCAGCAGCTCCGCCGTACTAGCGAGAAGGTTCTTC. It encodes CASSSAVLARRFF.

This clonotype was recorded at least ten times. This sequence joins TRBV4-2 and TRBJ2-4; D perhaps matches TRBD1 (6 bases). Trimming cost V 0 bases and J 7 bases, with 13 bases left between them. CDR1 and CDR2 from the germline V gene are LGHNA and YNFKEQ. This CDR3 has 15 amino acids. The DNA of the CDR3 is TGTGCCAGCAGCCAAGATTGGGGCCAGGGGAACATTCAGTACTTC. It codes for CASSQDWGQGNIQYF.

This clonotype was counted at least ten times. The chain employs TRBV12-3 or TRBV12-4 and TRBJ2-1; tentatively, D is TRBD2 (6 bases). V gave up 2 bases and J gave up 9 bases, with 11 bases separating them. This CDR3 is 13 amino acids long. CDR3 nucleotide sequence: TGTGCCAGCAGTTTAAAGTTGGGGGGTGAGCAGTTCTTC. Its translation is CASSLKLGGEQFF.

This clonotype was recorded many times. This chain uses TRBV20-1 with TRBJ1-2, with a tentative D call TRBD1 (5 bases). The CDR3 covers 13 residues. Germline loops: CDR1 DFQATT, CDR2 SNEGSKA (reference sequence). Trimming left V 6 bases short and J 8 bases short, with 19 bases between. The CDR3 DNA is TGCAGTGCCCGAGGGGATAGGGGCTGGGGCTACACCTTC. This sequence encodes CSARGDRGWGYTF.

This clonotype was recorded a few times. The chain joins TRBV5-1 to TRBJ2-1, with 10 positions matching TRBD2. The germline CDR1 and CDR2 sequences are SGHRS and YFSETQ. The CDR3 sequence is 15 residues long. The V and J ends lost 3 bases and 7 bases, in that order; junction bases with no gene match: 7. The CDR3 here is CASSYAQTSGNEQFF. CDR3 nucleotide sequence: TGCGCCAGCAGCTACGCGCAGACTAGCGGGAATGAGCAGTTCTTC. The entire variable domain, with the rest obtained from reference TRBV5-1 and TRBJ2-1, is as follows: KAGVTQTPRYLIKTRGQQVTLSCSPISGHRSVSWYQQTPGQGLQFLFEYFSETQRNKGNFPGRFSGRQFSNSRSEMNVSTLELGDSALYLCASSYAQTSGNEQFFGPGTRLTVL.

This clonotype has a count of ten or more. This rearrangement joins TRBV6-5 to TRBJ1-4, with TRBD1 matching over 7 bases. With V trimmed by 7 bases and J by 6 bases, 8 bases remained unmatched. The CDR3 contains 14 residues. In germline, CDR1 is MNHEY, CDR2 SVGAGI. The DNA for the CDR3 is TGTGCCAGCAAACCGACAGGGAAGGATGAAAAACTGTTTTTT. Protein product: CASKPTGKDEKLFF.

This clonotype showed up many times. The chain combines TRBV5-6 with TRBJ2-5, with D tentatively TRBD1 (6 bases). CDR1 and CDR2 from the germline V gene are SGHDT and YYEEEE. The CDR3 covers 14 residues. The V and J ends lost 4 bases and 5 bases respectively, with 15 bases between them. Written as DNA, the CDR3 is TGTGCCAGCAGCCTCCAGGGGTTTGGGGAGACCCAGTACTTC. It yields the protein CASSLQGFGETQYF.

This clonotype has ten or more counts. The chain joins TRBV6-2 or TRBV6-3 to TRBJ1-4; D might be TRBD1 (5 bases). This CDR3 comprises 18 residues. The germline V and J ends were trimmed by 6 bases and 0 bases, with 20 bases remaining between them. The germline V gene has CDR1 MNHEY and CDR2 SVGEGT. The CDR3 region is CASRNPGRGYATNEKLFF. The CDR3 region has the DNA TGTGCCAGCAGGAATCCGGGACGGGGATATGCAACTAATGAAAAACTGTTTTTT.

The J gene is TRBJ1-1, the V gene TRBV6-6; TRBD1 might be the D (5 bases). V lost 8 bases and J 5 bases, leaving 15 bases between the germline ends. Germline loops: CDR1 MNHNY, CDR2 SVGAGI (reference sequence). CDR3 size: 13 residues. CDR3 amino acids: CASGPGWGTEAFF. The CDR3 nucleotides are TGTGCCAGCGGCCCAGGGTGGGGGACTGAAGCTTTCTTT.

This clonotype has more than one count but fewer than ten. In DNA, the CDR3 is TGTGCCAGCTCACCGACCGGTGACGAGCAGTACGTC. This sequence encodes CASSPTGDEQYV. V is TRBV18 and J is TRBJ2-7; no clear D. Germline V gene data show CDR1 as KGHSH and CDR2 as LQKENI. This CDR3 is 12 amino acids long. Trimming left V 3 bases short and J 5 bases short, with 8 bases between.

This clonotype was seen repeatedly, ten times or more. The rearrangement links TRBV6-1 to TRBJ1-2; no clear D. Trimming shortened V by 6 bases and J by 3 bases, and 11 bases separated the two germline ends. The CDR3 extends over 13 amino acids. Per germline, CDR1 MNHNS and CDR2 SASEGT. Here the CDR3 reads CASRSHLDYGYTF. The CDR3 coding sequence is TGTGCCAGCAGGAGTCATTTGGACTATGGCTACACCTTC.

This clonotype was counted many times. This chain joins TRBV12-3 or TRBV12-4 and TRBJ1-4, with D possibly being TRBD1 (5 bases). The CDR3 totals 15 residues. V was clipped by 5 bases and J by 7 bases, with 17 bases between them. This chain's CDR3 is CASSPRGGPSEKLFF. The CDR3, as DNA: TGTGCCAGCAGTCCTAGGGGTGGTCCTTCTGAAAAACTGTTTTTT.

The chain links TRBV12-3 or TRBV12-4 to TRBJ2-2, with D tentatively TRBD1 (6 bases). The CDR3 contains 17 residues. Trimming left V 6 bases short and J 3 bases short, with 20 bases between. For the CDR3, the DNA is TGTGCCAGCAGCCTTTATCCGGGACATGAATACACCGGGGAGCTGTTTTTT. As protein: CASSLYPGHEYTGELFF.

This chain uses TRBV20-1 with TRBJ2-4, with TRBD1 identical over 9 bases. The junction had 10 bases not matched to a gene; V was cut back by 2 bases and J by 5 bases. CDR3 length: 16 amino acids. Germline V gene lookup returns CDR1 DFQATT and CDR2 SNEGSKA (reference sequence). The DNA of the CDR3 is TGCAGTGCTAGAAGACCCACAGGGGGCCTCCAAAACATTCAGTACTTC. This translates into CSARRPTGGLQNIQYF.

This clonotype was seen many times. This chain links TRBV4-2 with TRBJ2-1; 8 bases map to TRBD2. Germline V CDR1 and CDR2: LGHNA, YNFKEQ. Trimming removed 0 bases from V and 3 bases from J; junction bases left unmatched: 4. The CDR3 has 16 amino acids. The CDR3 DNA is TGTGCCAGCAGCCAAGATTCCAGCGGGGGCTACAATGAGCAGTTCTTC. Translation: CASSQDSSGGYNEQFF.

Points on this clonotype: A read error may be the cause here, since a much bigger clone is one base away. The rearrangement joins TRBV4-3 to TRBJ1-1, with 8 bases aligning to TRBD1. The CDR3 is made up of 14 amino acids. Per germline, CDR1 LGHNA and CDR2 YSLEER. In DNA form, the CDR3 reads TGCACCAGCAGCTTCAGGGGGCTAAACACTGAAGCTTTCTTT. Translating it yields CTSSFRGLNTEAFF.

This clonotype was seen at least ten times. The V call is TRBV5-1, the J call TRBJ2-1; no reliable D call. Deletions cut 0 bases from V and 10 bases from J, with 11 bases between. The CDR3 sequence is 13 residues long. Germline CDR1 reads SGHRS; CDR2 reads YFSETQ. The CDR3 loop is CASSLVVGREQFF. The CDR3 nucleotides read TGCGCCAGCAGCTTGGTGGTAGGGCGAGAGCAGTTCTTC.

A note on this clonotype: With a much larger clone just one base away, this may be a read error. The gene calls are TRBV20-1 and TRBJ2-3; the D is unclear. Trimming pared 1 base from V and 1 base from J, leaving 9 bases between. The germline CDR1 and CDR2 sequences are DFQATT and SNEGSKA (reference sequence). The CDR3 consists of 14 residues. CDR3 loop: CSARASQGTDTQYF. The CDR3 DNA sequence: TGCAGTGCTAGAGCTAGTCAAGGCACAGATACGCAGTATTTT.

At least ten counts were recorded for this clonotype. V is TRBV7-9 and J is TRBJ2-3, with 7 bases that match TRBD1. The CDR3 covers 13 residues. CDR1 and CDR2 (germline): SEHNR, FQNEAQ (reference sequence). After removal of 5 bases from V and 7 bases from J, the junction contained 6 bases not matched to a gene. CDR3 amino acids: CASSTDRTHTQYF. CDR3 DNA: TGTGCCAGCAGCACGGACAGGACCCATACGCAGTATTTT.

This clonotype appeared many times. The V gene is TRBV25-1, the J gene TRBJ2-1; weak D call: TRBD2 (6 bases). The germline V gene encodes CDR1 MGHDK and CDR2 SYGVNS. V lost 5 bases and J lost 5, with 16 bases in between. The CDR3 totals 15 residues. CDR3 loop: CASSSLLAWDNEQFF. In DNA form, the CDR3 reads TGTGCCAGCAGTTCATTACTAGCCTGGGACAATGAGCAGTTCTTC.

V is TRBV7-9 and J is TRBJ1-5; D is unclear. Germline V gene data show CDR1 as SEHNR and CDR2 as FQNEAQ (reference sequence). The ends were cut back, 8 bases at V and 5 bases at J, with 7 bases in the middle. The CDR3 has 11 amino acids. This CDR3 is CASSDDQPQHF. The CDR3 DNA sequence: TGTGCCAGCTCCGACGATCAGCCCCAGCATTTT.

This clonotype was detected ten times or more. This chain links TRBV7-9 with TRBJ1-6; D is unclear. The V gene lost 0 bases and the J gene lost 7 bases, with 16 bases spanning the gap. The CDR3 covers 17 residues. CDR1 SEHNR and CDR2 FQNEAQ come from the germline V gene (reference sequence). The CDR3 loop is CASSLAPMGQGNSPLHF. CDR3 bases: TGTGCCAGCAGCTTAGCGCCCATGGGCCAAGGAAATTCACCCCTCCACTTT.